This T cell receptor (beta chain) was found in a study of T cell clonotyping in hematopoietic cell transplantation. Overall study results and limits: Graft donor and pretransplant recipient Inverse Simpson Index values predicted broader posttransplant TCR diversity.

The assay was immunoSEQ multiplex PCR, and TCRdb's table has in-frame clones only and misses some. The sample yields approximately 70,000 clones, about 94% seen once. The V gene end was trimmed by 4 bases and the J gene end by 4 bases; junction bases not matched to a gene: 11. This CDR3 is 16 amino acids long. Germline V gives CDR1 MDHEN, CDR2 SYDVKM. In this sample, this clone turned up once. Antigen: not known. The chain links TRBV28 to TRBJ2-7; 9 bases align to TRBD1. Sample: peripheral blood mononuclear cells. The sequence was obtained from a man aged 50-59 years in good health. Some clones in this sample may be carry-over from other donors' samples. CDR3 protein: CASSSPGQGPKYEQYF. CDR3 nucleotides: TGTGCCAGCAGTTCCCCAGGACAGGGGCCAAAATACGAGCAGTACTTC.